Each of the 4 T cell receptor beta chains below was sequenced from the same sample in a study of T cell responses to AZD1222 COVID-19 vaccine. The repertoire was sequenced with immunoSEQ multiplex PCR; TCRdb's copy has only in-frame clones and lacks some. The sample carries 70,000 to 75,000 clones, roughly 87% recorded once. This material consisted of peripheral blood, taken 28 days after the second AZD1222 dose. The receptor source for this set is an adult who received the AZD1222 COVID-19 vaccine.

This clone was seen only once. CDR3 residues: CAAGTYEQYF. CDR3 nucleotides: TGTGCCGCCGGGACCTACGAGCAGTACTTC. V usage is TRBV19 and J usage is TRBJ2-7; tentatively, D is TRBD2 (5 bases). CDR1 is LNHDA and CDR2 is SQIVND in the germline V gene (reference sequence). V lost 11 bases and J lost 2, with 7 bases in between. The CDR3 is 10 residues long. Drawing the rest from reference TRBV19 and TRBJ2-7, the complete variable domain is DGGITQSPKYLFRKEGQNVTLSCEQNLNHDAMYWYRQDPGQGLRLIYYSQIVNDFQKGDIAEGYSVSREKKESFPLTVTSAQKNPTAFYLCAAGTYEQYFGPGTRLTVT.

V is TRBV11-3 and J is TRBJ2-1; unclear D gene. The germline V gene has CDR1 SGHNT and CDR2 YENEEA. The CDR3 has 15 amino acids. Trimming removed 0 bases at V and 2 bases at J, with 8 bases between. CDR3 bases: TGTGCCAGCAGCTTAGAGGCCACTACCTACAATGAGCAGTTCTTC. It codes for CASSLEATTYNEQFF.

V is TRBV11-2 and J is TRBJ2-5; D could derive from TRBD1 or TRBD2 (5 bases each). The germline gives CDR1 SGHAT, CDR2 FQNNGV. The CDR3 has 13 amino acids. The ends were cut back, 6 bases at V and 3 bases at J, with 11 bases in the middle. The CDR3: CASRRGAEETQYF. In DNA form, the CDR3 reads TGTGCCAGCAGGAGAGGGGCCGAAGAGACCCAGTACTTC.

V is TRBV30 and J is TRBJ1-2, with a weak D call TRBD1 (5 bases). The CDR3 extends over 13 amino acids. Per germline, CDR1 GTSNPN and CDR2 SVGIG (reference sequence). V lost 2 bases and J 3 bases, leaving 10 bases between the germline ends. The CDR3 here is CAWSFGGYYGYTF. CDR3 sequence (DNA): TGTGCCTGGAGTTTCGGGGGATACTATGGCTACACCTTC.